Each of the 24 T cell receptor beta chains below was sequenced from the same sample in a study of blood T cell repertoires in COVID-19. Assay used: immunoSEQ multiplex PCR; TCRdb lists only in-frame clones, some missing. The sample lists approximately 120,000 clones; about 74% were seen once. The source material was peripheral blood. These receptor sequences come from a man older than 75 with COVID-19, enrolled during active disease.

CDR3 nucleotides: TGTGCCACCAGCAGCGGGACTAGCGGGAGTATATGGTATACGCAGTATTTT. This gives the protein CATSSGTSGSIWYTQYF. The J gene is TRBJ2-3, the V gene TRBV15; 14 bases map to TRBD2. The J segment lost 7 bases and the V segment lost 3 bases, leaving 9 bases of the junction unmatched. Germline CDR1 is LNHNV and CDR2 is YYDKDF (reference sequence). This CDR3 contains 17 residues.

This chain joins TRBV6-5 and TRBJ1-2; TRBD1 is a possible D gene (6 bases). This CDR3 is built from 14 residues. CDR1 is MNHEY and CDR2 is SVGAGI in the germline V gene. Trimming removed 7 bases from V and 0 bases from J, with 12 bases in between. CDR3 residues: CASNPGTSNYGYTF. The CDR3 bases are TGTGCCAGCAACCCCGGGACATCTAACTATGGCTACACCTTC.

The rearrangement joins TRBV30 to TRBJ1-1; TRBD1 matches 9 bases. Germline V gene sequence: CDR1 GTSNPN, CDR2 SVGIG (reference sequence). Trimming removed 3 bases from V and 3 bases from J; junction bases left unmatched: 8. The length of the CDR3 is 15 residues. CDR3 sequence reads: CAWSGDRARHTEAFF. CDR3 DNA: TGTGCCTGGAGCGGGGACAGGGCGAGGCACACTGAAGCTTTCTTT.

This rearrangement joins TRBV6-2 or TRBV6-3 to TRBJ2-5; 15 positions agree with TRBD2. The germline V gene has CDR1 MNHEY and CDR2 SVGEGT. CDR3 length equals 16 residues. Germline trimming cut 6 bases from V and 4 bases from J; bases unmatched to any gene: 6. The CDR3 spells CASSRGLAGGVETQYF. The CDR3 DNA reads TGTGCCAGCAGCCGTGGACTAGCGGGAGGGGTAGAGACCCAGTACTTC.

The chain combines TRBV18 with TRBJ1-3; maybe TRBD1 (5 bases). There are 17 residues in the CDR3. From germline, CDR1 is KGHSH and CDR2 LQKENI. V lost 3 bases to trimming and J lost 2 bases, with 17 bases between them. The CDR3 loop reads CASSPSGGVGAGNTIYF. The CDR3 bases are TGTGCCAGCTCACCCTCGGGGGGGGTCGGCGCTGGAAACACCATATATTTT. Full variable domain (missing parts from reference TRBV18 and TRBJ1-3): NAGVMQNPRHLVRRRGQEARLRCSPMKGHSHVYWYRQLPEEGLKFMVYLQKENIIDESGMPKERFSAEFPKEGPSILRIQQVVRGDSAAYFCASSPSGGVGAGNTIYFGEGSWLTVV.

The chain has TRBV10-3 and TRBJ1-5, with no clear D. The CDR3 loop spans 13 amino acids. Germline CDR1 ENHRY, CDR2 SYGVKD. The V end was cut by 4 bases, the J end by 4 bases, with 8 bases between. In nucleotides, the CDR3 is TGTGCCATCAGTGTTCAAGAGAATCAGCCCCAGCATTTT. Its translation: CAISVQENQPQHF.

The rearrangement uses TRBV4-1 and TRBJ2-3; TRBD2 matches at 10 bases. After removal of 2 bases from V and 4 bases from J, the junction contained 6 bases not matched to a gene. The length of the CDR3 is 16 residues. CDR1 is MGHRA, CDR2 YSYEKL, per germline. The CDR3 sequence is CASSQTLAGRADTQYF. As DNA, the CDR3 is TGCGCCAGCAGCCAAACACTAGCGGGAAGGGCAGATACGCAGTATTTT.

This clone was picked up a small number of times. The sample holds other DNA sequences that translate to the same CDR3. CDR3 sequence: CASSSGGSNQPQHF. DNA for the CDR3: TGTGCCAGCAGCTCCGGGGGTAGCAATCAGCCCCAGCATTTT. The chain employs TRBV28 and TRBJ1-5; D is perhaps TRBD1 (5 bases). The V end lost 6 bases, the J end lost 0 bases, and 9 bases lay between the germline ends. The CDR3 has 14 residues. CDR1 is MDHEN, CDR2 SYDVKM, per germline.

The rearrangement uses TRBV23-1 and TRBJ1-5; a possible D gene is TRBD1 (6 bases). TRBV23-1 is an ORF, and what it does is uncertain. CDR3 length: 14 amino acids. Trimming took 6 bases from V and 5 from J, leaving 14 bases between them. The CDR3 region is CASRPPGDYQPQHF. The CDR3 DNA reads TGCGCCAGCAGACCCCCAGGGGATTATCAGCCCCAGCATTTT.

This clone came up a few times. The chain links TRBV13 to TRBJ2-7; maybe TRBD2 (5 bases). This CDR3 comprises 15 residues. Germline values: CDR1 PRHDT, CDR2 FYEKMQ (reference sequence). V gave up 0 bases and J gave up 6 bases, with 15 bases separating them. In DNA form, the CDR3 reads TGTGCCAGCAGCTTAGGAGGCGGGCCCCCGGGCGAGCAGTACTTC. Protein product: CASSLGGGPPGEQYF.

This chain links TRBV7-3 with TRBJ2-5, with 13 nucleotides matching TRBD2. This CDR3 is 15 amino acids long. The J segment lost 5 bases and the V segment lost 4 bases, leaving 4 bases of the junction unmatched. Germline V gene data show CDR1 as SGHTA and CDR2 as FQGTGA. The CDR3 bases are TGTGCCAGCAGCTGGACTAGCGGGAGCCAGGAGACCCAGTACTTC. This codes for CASSWTSGSQETQYF.

This clone was found a few times. The chain carries TRBV5-1 and TRBJ1-1; 7 nucleotides align to TRBD1. Germline V gene data show CDR1 as SGHRS and CDR2 as YFSETQ. CDR3 length: 13 amino acids. The V segment lost 6 bases and the J segment 5 bases; nucleotides outside the gene matches: 7. CDR3 loop: CASTTGVGTEAFF. The DNA of the CDR3 is TGCGCCAGCACTACAGGGGTAGGGACTGAAGCTTTCTTT.

This clone was picked up a small number of times. The chain links TRBV9 to TRBJ1-2; D remains unclear. Trimming removed 3 bases at V and 10 bases at J, with 19 bases between. The CDR3 totals 14 residues. CDR1 and CDR2 from the germline V gene are SGDLS and YYNGEE. CDR3 residues: CASSGALGSMHYTF. CDR3 bases: TGTGCCAGCAGCGGAGCCCTCGGGTCCATGCACTACACCTTC.

This clone showed up just a few times. This chain uses TRBV15 with TRBJ1-4; D gene unclear. Germline V gene sequence: CDR1 LNHNV, CDR2 YYDKDF (reference sequence). Trimming took off 4 bases at V and 3 bases at J, with 6 bases between the two ends. There are 13 residues in the CDR3. The CDR3 sequence is CATSTLSNEKLFF. The CDR3 DNA sequence: TGTGCCACCAGCACCTTATCTAATGAAAAACTGTTTTTT.

The chain employs TRBV7-9 and TRBJ2-6; TRBD2 matches 12 bases. The germline V gene encodes CDR1 SEHNR and CDR2 FQNEAQ (reference sequence). This CDR3 has 17 amino acids. The ends lost 2 bases at V and 2 bases at J; junction bases unmatched: 1. This chain's CDR3 is CASSLLAGGPGANVLTF. The CDR3 nucleotides read TGTGCCAGCAGCTTACTAGCGGGAGGGCCTGGGGCCAACGTCCTGACTTTC. Filled out from reference TRBV7-9 and TRBJ2-6, the complete variable domain reads DTGVSQNPRHKITKRGQNVTFRCDPISEHNRLYWYRQTLGQGPEFLTYFQNEAQLEKSRLLSDRFSAERPKGSFSTLEIQRTEQGDSAMYLCASSLLAGGPGANVLTFGAGSRLTVL.

The gene calls are TRBV19 and TRBJ1-1; TRBD1 might be the D (6 bases). Trimming stripped 7 bases from V and 0 bases from J, with 18 bases between. CDR1 is LNHDA and CDR2 is SQIVND in the germline V gene (reference sequence). The CDR3 runs 16 residues. This CDR3 reads CASTAAIGQLNTEAFF. CDR3 nucleotides: TGTGCCAGTACCGCTGCCATTGGACAGTTGAACACTGAAGCTTTCTTT.

The chain joins TRBV9 to TRBJ2-1; 8 bases are shared with TRBD2. There are 15 residues in the CDR3. The V segment lost 1 base and the J segment 7 bases; nucleotides outside the gene matches: 7. Germline assignment: CDR1 SGDLS and CDR2 YYNGEE. CDR3 DNA sequence: TGTGCCAGCAGCGTACAAGCGGGAGCTAGGAATGAGCAGTTCTTC. It yields the protein CASSVQAGARNEQFF.

A word on this clone: Additional DNA sequences in this sample encode the identical CDR3. The V and J genes are TRBV18 and TRBJ2-7; 7 bases map to TRBD1. From germline, CDR1 is KGHSH and CDR2 LQKENI. The CDR3 runs to 14 residues. V lost 3 bases, J lost 2 bases, and 4 bases stayed unmatched. The CDR3 protein is CASSPGDRAYEQYF. The DNA for the CDR3 is TGTGCCAGCTCACCCGGGGACAGAGCCTACGAGCAGTACTTC.

This clone was seen a handful of times. V and J are TRBV2 and TRBJ1-3; TRBD1 matches at 8 bases. Per germline, CDR1 SNHLY and CDR2 FYNNEI. The CDR3 covers 18 residues. The ends lost 0 bases at V and 8 bases at J; junction bases unmatched: 15. The DNA of the CDR3 is TGTGCCAGCAGTGAAGCGCCAGGACAGGGATATATTCGGGACACCATATATTTT. This codes for CASSEAPGQGYIRDTIYF.

This clone occurred once. The chain is built from TRBV5-6 and TRBJ1-2; 7 bases are a match to TRBD1. CDR1 is SGHDT, CDR2 YYEEEE, per germline. This CDR3 region has 13 residues. J was trimmed by 5 bases and V by 3 bases; bases with no gene match: 4. The DNA for the CDR3 is TGTGCCAGCAGCTATACAGGGGCTTATGGCTACACCTTC. This codes for CASSYTGAYGYTF.

The chain joins TRBV2 to TRBJ1-1; D is ambiguous. The length of the CDR3 is 12 residues. V dropped 4 bases and J dropped 4 bases, with 7 bases sitting between them. In germline, CDR1 is SNHLY, CDR2 FYNNEI. The CDR3 reads CASSAGFTEAFF. The CDR3 DNA follows: TGTGCCAGCAGTGCGGGATTCACTGAAGCTTTCTTT.

CDR3 sequence reads: CASSLQQGTNTEAFF. Written as DNA, the CDR3 is TGTGCCAGCTCACTTCAACAGGGGACGAACACTGAAGCTTTCTTT. The chain employs TRBV18 and TRBJ1-1; 7 nucleotides line up with TRBD1. This CDR3 is 15 amino acids long. Germline V gene data show CDR1 as KGHSH and CDR2 as LQKENI. Trimming at V came to 4 bases and at J to 1 base, leaving 6 bases not matched to a gene.

The chain combines TRBV6-5 with TRBJ2-3; D perhaps matches TRBD2 (6 bases). This CDR3 contains 14 residues. Trimming took 4 bases from V and 2 from J, leaving 10 bases between them. The germline gives CDR1 MNHEY, CDR2 SVGAGI. The CDR3 nucleotides read TGTGCCAGCAGTTCGGAGGGCTTCACAGATACGCAGTATTTT. Protein: CASSSEGFTDTQYF.

This sequence joins TRBV28 and TRBJ1-3, with a possible D match to TRBD1 (6 bases). V lost 2 bases and J 2 bases, leaving 7 bases between the germline ends. Germline-derived CDR1 and CDR2 are MDHEN and SYDVKM. The CDR3 contains 14 residues. The CDR3 is CASSLNRAGNTIYF. DNA for the CDR3: TGTGCCAGCAGTTTAAACAGGGCTGGAAACACCATATATTTT. The full variable domain, rest sourced from reference TRBV28 and TRBJ1-3, is DVKVTQSSRYLVKRTGEKVFLECVQDMDHENMFWYRQDPGLGLRLIYFSYDVKMKEKGDIPEGYSVSREKKERFSLILESASTNQTSMYLCASSLNRAGNTIYFGEGSWLTVV.